This TCR beta chain comes out of a study of blood T cell repertoires in COVID-19. Study details: COVID-19 samples, acute and convalescent, were from the United States, Italy and Spain. In each case, the material was cDNA or gDNA derived from T cells, B-cell-depleted T cells, or PBMCs.

V gave up 0 bases and J gave up 5 bases, with 9 bases separating them. The CDR3 is 14 residues long. Germline assignment: CDR1 SGDLS and CDR2 YYNGEE. Under the authors' procedure: Reference gene primer amplification in the assay estimated nucleated cell counts. Here immunoSEQ multiplex PCR was the method, and the copy in TCRdb shows in-frame clones only, minus some. V and J calls and clone size are those listed in that table; D and trimming were worked out from the DNA. The sample includes fewer than 150,000 clones, roughly 87% seen only once; the top ten take 6.5% to 8.5%. The sample consisted of peripheral blood. The rearrangement joins TRBV9 to TRBJ2-1; D possibly corresponds to TRBD1 (6 bases). The clonotype was recovered from a human donor in a cohort sampled during active COVID-19. CDR3 coding DNA: TGTGCCAGCAGCGTAGGGTGGACAGACAATGAGCAGTTCTTC. Its protein product is CASSVGWTDNEQFF.